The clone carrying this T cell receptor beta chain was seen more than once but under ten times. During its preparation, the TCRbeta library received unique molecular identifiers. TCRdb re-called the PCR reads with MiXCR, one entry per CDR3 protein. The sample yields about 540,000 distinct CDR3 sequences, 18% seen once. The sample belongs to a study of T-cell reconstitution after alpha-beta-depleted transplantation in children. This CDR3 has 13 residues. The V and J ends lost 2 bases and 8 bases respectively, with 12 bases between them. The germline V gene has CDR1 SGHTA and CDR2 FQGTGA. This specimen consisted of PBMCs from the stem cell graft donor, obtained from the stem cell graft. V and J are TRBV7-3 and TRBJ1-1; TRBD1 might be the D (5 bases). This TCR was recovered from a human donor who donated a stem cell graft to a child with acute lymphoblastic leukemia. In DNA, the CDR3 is TGTGCCAGCAGCTTATGGGAGGGGACGGAAGCTTTCTTT. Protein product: CASSLWEGTEAFF.